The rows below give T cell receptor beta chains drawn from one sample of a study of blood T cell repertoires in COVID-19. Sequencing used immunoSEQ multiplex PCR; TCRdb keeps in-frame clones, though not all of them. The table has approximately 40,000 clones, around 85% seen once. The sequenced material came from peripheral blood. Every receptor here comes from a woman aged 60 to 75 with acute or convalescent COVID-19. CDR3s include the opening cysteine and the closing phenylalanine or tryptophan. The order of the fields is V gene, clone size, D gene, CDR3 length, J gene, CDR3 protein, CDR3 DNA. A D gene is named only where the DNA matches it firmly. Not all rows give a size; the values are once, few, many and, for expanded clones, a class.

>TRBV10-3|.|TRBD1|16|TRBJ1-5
CAISEPGQGGYQPQHF
TGTGCCATCAGTGAACCGGGACAGGGAGGTTACCAGCCCCAGCATTTT
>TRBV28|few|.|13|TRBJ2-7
CASRGSPSYEQYF
TGTGCCAGCAGGGGGAGCCCCTCCTACGAGCAGTACTTC
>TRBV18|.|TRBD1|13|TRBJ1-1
CASSQGQGVEAFF
TGTGCCAGCTCACAGGGACAGGGGGTTGAAGCTTTCTTT
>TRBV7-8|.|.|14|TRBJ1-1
CASSLGQMNTEAFF
TGTGCCAGCAGCTTAGGACAGATGAACACTGAAGCTTTCTTT
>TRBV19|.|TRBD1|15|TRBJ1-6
CASTPTGTANSPLHF
TGTGCCAGTACCCCTACCGGGACAGCCAATTCACCCCTCCACTTT
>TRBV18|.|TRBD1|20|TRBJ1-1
CASSTKQSPGTGGRNTEAFF
TGTGCCAGCTCAACTAAGCAAAGTCCCGGGACAGGGGGCAGGAACACTGAAGCTTTCTTT
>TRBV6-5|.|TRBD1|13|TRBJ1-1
CASRGQVRTEAFF
TGTGCCAGCAGGGGACAGGTTCGCACTGAAGCTTTCTTT
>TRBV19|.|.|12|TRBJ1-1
CASSTRITEAFF
TGTGCCAGTAGTACCAGGATTACTGAAGCTTTCTTT
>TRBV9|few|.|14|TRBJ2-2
CASSVAGVTGELFF
TGTGCCAGCAGCGTCGCGGGTGTCACCGGGGAGCTGTTTTTT
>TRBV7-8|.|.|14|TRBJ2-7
CASRPGRGPTEQYF
TGTGCCAGCAGGCCCGGCCGGGGTCCCACCGAGCAGTACTTC
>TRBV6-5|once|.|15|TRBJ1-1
CASSYSGGLNTEAFF
TGTGCCAGCAGTTACTCCGGGGGGCTGAACACTGAAGCTTTCTTT
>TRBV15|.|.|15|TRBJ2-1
CATSRGGPNYNEQFF
TGTGCCACCAGCAGAGGGGGGCCCAACTACAATGAGCAGTTCTTC
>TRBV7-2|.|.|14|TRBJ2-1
CASSLPGSGNEQFF
TGTGCCAGCAGCTTACCGGGATCGGGCAATGAGCAGTTCTTC
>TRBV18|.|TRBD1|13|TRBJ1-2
CASSEGQGYGYTF
TGTGCCAGCTCGGAGGGACAGGGCTATGGCTACACCTTC
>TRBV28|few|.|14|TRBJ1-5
CASSDARVYQPQHF
TGTGCCAGCAGTGACGCCAGGGTTTATCAGCCCCAGCATTTT
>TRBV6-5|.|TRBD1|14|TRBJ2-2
CASSHDRVTGELFF
TGTGCCAGCAGCCACGACAGGGTCACCGGGGAGCTGTTTTTT
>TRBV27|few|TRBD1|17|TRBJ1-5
CASSPRYDRDLNQPQHF
TGTGCCAGCAGCCCAAGATACGACAGGGACCTCAATCAGCCCCAGCATTTT
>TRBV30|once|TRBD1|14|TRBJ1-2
CAWSRQGGTFGYTF
TGTGCCTGGAGTCGACAGGGGGGTACGTTTGGCTACACCTTC
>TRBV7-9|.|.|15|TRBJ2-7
CASSLENSGIYEQYF
TGTGCCAGCAGCTTAGAAAACTCGGGAATCTACGAGCAGTACTTC
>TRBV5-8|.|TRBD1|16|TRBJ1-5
CASSQRQGASNQPQHF
TGTGCCAGCAGCCAGCGACAGGGGGCAAGCAATCAGCCCCAGCATTTT
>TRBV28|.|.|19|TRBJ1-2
CASSNSRGVWGDLNYGYTF
TGTGCCAGCAGCAACTCTCGGGGGGTATGGGGTGACTTGAACTATGGCTACACCTTC
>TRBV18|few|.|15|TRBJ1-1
CASSPRQELNTEAFF
TGTGCCAGCTCACCCCGACAGGAGTTGAACACTGAAGCTTTCTTT
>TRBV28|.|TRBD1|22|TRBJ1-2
CASSLPDLDRFSGTGDPYGYTF
TGTGCCAGCAGTTTGCCCGACCTTGATAGGTTCTCCGGGACAGGGGATCCATATGGCTACACCTTC
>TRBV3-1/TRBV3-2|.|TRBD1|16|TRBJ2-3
CASSPDRVRNTDTQYF
TGTGCCAGCAGCCCCGACAGGGTCAGGAACACAGATACGCAGTATTTT
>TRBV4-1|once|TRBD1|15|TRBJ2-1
CASSQRGQGTGEQFF
TGCGCCAGCAGCCAGCGGGGACAGGGGACTGGTGAGCAGTTCTTC
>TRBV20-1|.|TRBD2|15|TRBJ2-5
CSASRVAGSQETQYF
TGCAGTGCTAGTAGGGTAGCGGGCTCCCAAGAGACCCAGTACTTC
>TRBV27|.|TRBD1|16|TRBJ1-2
CASSFASSQGARGYTF
TGTGCCAGCAGTTTCGCGAGTTCGCAGGGGGCGCGTGGCTACACCTTC